This T cell receptor (beta chain) comes out of a study of T cells in Graves' hyperthyroidism and ophthalmopathy. Germline assignment: CDR1 MDHEN and CDR2 SYDVKM. This CDR3 region has 14 residues. The ends were cut back, 5 bases at V and 6 bases at J, with 15 bases in the middle. This sample holds PBMCs from roughly 10 ml fresh peripheral blood. This clonotype was counted a few times. RNA transcripts gave rise to amplified TCR beta CDR3 regions. When the TCR CDR3 underwent first-round RT-PCR, the HTBI primer set was used. TCRdb re-called the multiplex PCR reads through MiXCR, storing one row per CDR3 protein. The sample lists about 500,000 distinct CDR3 sequences, roughly a sixth seen once, with 25% to 30% in the top ten.

Sequenced: blood. This chain uses TRBV28 with TRBJ2-3; the D gene is possibly TRBD2 (6 bases). This TCR came from a woman between 25 and 40 years old with Graves' ophthalmopathy. The CDR3 DNA reads as TGTGCCAGCAGTGGGGGGAGAGCTAGGGATACGCAGTATTTT. This encodes CASSGGRARDTQYF.